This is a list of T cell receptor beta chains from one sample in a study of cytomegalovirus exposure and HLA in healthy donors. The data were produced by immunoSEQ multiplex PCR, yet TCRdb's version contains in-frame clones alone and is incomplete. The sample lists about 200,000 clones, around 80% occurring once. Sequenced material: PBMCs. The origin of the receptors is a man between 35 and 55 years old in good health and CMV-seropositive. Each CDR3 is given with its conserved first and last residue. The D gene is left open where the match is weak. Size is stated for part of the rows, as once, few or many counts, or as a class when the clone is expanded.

CDR3 protein: CASSVGGGSGYREQFF; CDR3 DNA: TGTGCCAGCAGTGTGGGGGGCGGGAGTGGTTATCGTGAGCAGTTCTTC; CDR3 length: 16; V gene: TRBV6-1; J gene: TRBJ2-1; D gene: NA; clone size: NA
CDR3 protein: CASSLGLAGGPLQQYF; CDR3 DNA: TGCGCCAGCAGCTTGGGACTAGCGGGAGGGCCTCTCCAGCAGTACTTC; CDR3 length: 16; V gene: TRBV5-1; J gene: TRBJ2-7; D gene: TRBD2; clone size: NA
CDR3 protein: CASSPRTGANYGYTF; CDR3 DNA: TGCGCCAGCAGCCCCCGGACAGGGGCTAACTATGGCTACACCTTC; CDR3 length: 15; V gene: TRBV5-1; J gene: TRBJ1-2; D gene: TRBD1; clone size: once
CDR3 protein: CASSFSEREAFF; CDR3 DNA: TGTGCCAGCAGTTTTTCGGAGAGGGAAGCTTTCTTT; CDR3 length: 12; V gene: TRBV28; J gene: TRBJ1-1; D gene: NA; clone size: NA
CDR3 protein: CASSRTPDRNQPQHF; CDR3 DNA: TGTGCCAGCAGTCGAACACCTGACAGAAATCAGCCCCAGCATTTT; CDR3 length: 15; V gene: TRBV6-5; J gene: TRBJ1-5; D gene: NA; clone size: NA
CDR3 protein: CASSPDRENIQYF; CDR3 DNA: TGTGCCAGCAGCCCTGACAGGGAAAACATTCAGTACTTC; CDR3 length: 13; V gene: TRBV7-9; J gene: TRBJ2-4; D gene: TRBD1; clone size: NA
CDR3 protein: CASSIQTDTGELFF; CDR3 DNA: TGCGCCAGCAGCATCCAGACAGACACCGGGGAGCTGTTTTTT; CDR3 length: 14; V gene: TRBV5-1; J gene: TRBJ2-2; D gene: NA; clone size: NA
CDR3 protein: CASSPNLYATQYF; CDR3 DNA: TGTGCCAGCAGCCCAAACTTATACGCTACGCAGTATTTT; CDR3 length: 13; V gene: TRBV14; J gene: TRBJ2-3; D gene: NA; clone size: NA
CDR3 protein: CASSPRDTSYTF; CDR3 DNA: TGTGCCAGCAGCCCAAGGGACACAAGCTACACCTTC; CDR3 length: 12; V gene: TRBV7-9; J gene: TRBJ1-2; D gene: NA; clone size: once
CDR3 protein: CSVESVLNTEAFF; CDR3 DNA: TGCAGCGTTGAATCGGTCCTGAACACTGAAGCTTTCTTT; CDR3 length: 13; V gene: TRBV29-1; J gene: TRBJ1-1; D gene: NA; clone size: once
CDR3 protein: CASSLAGVDYEQYF; CDR3 DNA: TGTGCCAGCAGCTTAGCGGGAGTCGACTACGAGCAGTACTTC; CDR3 length: 14; V gene: TRBV7-9; J gene: TRBJ2-7; D gene: NA; clone size: NA
CDR3 protein: CASSGITILGLDEQFF; CDR3 DNA: TGTGCCAGCAGCGGGATTACTATCTTGGGATTGGATGAGCAGTTCTTC; CDR3 length: 16; V gene: TRBV6-4; J gene: TRBJ2-1; D gene: NA; clone size: NA
CDR3 protein: CSVDLAGQGWGAFF; CDR3 DNA: TGCAGCGTTGATTTAGCCGGACAGGGGTGGGGAGCTTTCTTT; CDR3 length: 14; V gene: TRBV29-1; J gene: TRBJ1-1; D gene: TRBD1; clone size: NA
CDR3 protein: CASSLEGVSNQPQHF; CDR3 DNA: TGCGCCAGCAGCTTGGAGGGGGTGAGCAATCAGCCCCAGCATTTT; CDR3 length: 15; V gene: TRBV5-1; J gene: TRBJ1-5; D gene: NA; clone size: NA
CDR3 protein: CASSFWRASYEQYF; CDR3 DNA: TGTGCCAGCAGCTTTTGGCGGGCCTCCTACGAGCAGTACTTC; CDR3 length: 14; V gene: TRBV11-2; J gene: TRBJ2-7; D gene: NA; clone size: NA
CDR3 protein: CASSKEAGNTIYF; CDR3 DNA: TGTGCCAGCAGCAAGGAGGCGGGAAACACCATATATTTT; CDR3 length: 13; V gene: TRBV2; J gene: TRBJ1-3; D gene: NA; clone size: NA
CDR3 protein: CASSDPTQGYGNTIYF; CDR3 DNA: TGTGCCAGCAGTGACCCAACACAGGGATATGGAAACACCATATATTTT; CDR3 length: 16; V gene: TRBV6-1; J gene: TRBJ1-3; D gene: NA; clone size: NA
CDR3 protein: CASSGDRETGELFF; CDR3 DNA: TGTGCCAGCAGTGGCGACAGGGAAACCGGGGAGCTGTTTTTT; CDR3 length: 14; V gene: TRBV2; J gene: TRBJ2-2; D gene: TRBD1; clone size: NA
CDR3 protein: CASSLGGRAPGELFF; CDR3 DNA: TGTGCCAGCAGTTTAGGAGGGAGGGCCCCCGGGGAGCTGTTTTTT; CDR3 length: 15; V gene: TRBV27; J gene: TRBJ2-2; D gene: TRBD2; clone size: NA
CDR3 protein: CAGDSGGRETQYF; CDR3 DNA: TGTGCCGGGGATTCAGGGGGCCGGGAGACCCAGTACTTC; CDR3 length: 13; V gene: TRBV30; J gene: TRBJ2-5; D gene: TRBD1; clone size: NA
CDR3 protein: CASSSPVTGGRAKNIQYF; CDR3 DNA: TGTGCCAGCAGCTCCCCTGTCACAGGGGGTAGGGCCAAAAACATTCAGTACTTC; CDR3 length: 18; V gene: TRBV7-2; J gene: TRBJ2-4; D gene: TRBD1; clone size: few
CDR3 protein: CASRPPGQRTYEQYF; CDR3 DNA: TGTGCCAGCAGGCCACCGGGACAGCGAACCTACGAGCAGTACTTC; CDR3 length: 15; V gene: TRBV6-5; J gene: TRBJ2-7; D gene: TRBD1; clone size: NA
CDR3 protein: CASSTAGDTQYF; CDR3 DNA: TGTGCCAGCAGCACCGCGGGAGATACGCAGTATTTT; CDR3 length: 12; V gene: TRBV7-9; J gene: TRBJ2-3; D gene: NA; clone size: once
CDR3 protein: CAWSARTSGVTDTQYF; CDR3 DNA: TGTGCCTGGAGTGCCCGGACTAGCGGGGTCACAGATACGCAGTATTTT; CDR3 length: 16; V gene: TRBV30; J gene: TRBJ2-3; D gene: TRBD2; clone size: NA
CDR3 protein: CASSRERISGNTIYF; CDR3 DNA: TGCGCCAGCAGTCGGGAGAGGATCTCTGGAAACACCATATATTTT; CDR3 length: 15; V gene: TRBV4-1; J gene: TRBJ1-3; D gene: NA; clone size: NA